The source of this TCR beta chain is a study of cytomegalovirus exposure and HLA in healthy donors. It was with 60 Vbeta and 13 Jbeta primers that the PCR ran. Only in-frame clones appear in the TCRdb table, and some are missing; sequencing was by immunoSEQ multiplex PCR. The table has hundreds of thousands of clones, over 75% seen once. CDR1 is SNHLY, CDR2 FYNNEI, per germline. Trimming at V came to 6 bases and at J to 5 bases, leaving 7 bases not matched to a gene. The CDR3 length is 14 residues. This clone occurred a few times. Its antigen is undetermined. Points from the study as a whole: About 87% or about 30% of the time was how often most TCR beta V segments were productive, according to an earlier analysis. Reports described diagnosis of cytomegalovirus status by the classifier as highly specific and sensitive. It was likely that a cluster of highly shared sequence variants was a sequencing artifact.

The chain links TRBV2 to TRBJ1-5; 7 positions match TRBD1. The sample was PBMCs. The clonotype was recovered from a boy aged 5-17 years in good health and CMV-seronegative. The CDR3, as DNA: TGTGCCAGCAGCTCTCAGGGGGGACATCAGCCCCAGCATTTT. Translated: CASSSQGGHQPQHF.